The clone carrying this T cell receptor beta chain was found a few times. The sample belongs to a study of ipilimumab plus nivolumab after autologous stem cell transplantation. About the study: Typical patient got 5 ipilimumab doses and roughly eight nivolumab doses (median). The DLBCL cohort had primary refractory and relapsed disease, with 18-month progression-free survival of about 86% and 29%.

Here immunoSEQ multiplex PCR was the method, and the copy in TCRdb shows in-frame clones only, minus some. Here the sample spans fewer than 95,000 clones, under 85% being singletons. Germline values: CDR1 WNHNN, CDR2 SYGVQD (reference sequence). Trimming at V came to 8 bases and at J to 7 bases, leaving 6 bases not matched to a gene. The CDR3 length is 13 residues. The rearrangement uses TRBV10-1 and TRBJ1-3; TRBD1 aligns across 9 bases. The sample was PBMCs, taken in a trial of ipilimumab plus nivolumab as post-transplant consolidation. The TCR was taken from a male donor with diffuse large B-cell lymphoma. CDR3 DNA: TGCGCCAGCTACCTGGACAGGGGCAACACCATATATTTT. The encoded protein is CASYLDRGNTIYF.